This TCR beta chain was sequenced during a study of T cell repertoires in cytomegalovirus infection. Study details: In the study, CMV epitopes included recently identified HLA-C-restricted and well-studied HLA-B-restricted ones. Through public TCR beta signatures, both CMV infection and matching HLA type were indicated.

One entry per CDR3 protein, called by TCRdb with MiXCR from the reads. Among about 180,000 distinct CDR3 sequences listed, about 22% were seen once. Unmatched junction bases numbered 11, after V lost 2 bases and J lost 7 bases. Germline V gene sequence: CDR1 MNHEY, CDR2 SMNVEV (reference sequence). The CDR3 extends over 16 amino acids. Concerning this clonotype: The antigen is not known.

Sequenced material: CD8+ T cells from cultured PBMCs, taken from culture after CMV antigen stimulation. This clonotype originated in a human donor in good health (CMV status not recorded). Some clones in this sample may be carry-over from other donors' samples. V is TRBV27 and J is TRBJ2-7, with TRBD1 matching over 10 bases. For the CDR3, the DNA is TGTGCCAGCAGTTTAGATTCCGGGACAGGGGAGCGGGAGCAGTACTTC. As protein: CASSLDSGTGEREQYF.